This TCR beta chain is from a study of blood T cell repertoires in COVID-19. For the study at large: From T cells, B-cell-depleted T cells, or PBMCs came the material, which was cDNA or gDNA.

The repertoire was sequenced with immunoSEQ multiplex PCR; TCRdb's copy has only in-frame clones and lacks some. The sample includes 350,000 or so clones, about 91% of them seen just once. This CDR3 is built from 14 residues. V was clipped by 8 bases and J by 3 bases; unmatched bases: 7. Germline CDR1 SNHLY, CDR2 FYNNEI. This TCR derives from a woman in her twenties or thirties with COVID-19, enrolled during active disease. The sample taken for sequencing was peripheral blood. The gene calls are TRBV2 and TRBJ2-1; 7 bases map to TRBD2. The CDR3 region has the DNA TGTGCCAGCGGAGGGTCGGGAGGCTACAATGAGCAGTTCTTC. The encoded protein is CASGGSGGYNEQFF.